This paragraph covers one T cell receptor (beta chain) sequence. This record comes from a study of cytomegalovirus exposure and HLA in healthy donors. CDR1 MNHNS and CDR2 SASEGT come from the germline V gene. The V segment lost 1 base and the J segment 0 bases; nucleotides outside the gene matches: 4. The CDR3 sequence is 16 residues long. Sequenced by immunoSEQ multiplex PCR; TCRdb stores in-frame clones only, minus some. The sample lists about 100,000 clones, around 95% occurring once. The sample consisted of PBMCs. This chain joins TRBV6-1 and TRBJ2-7; TRBD2 aligns across 9 bases. The sequence was collected from a young woman in good health and CMV-seronegative. This CDR3 is CASSEGTSGLSYEQYF. The CDR3 region has the DNA TGTGCCAGCAGTGAAGGAACTAGCGGGCTCTCCTACGAGCAGTACTTC.